This entry features one T cell receptor beta chain sequence. Participants were aged about 18 to 100 years, lived in about 26 US areas, and enrolled virtually. Two negative PCRs, clearance, or symptom resolution had been documented for recovered Cohort 3 donors. This record comes from a study of blood T cell repertoires in COVID-19. Here immunoSEQ multiplex PCR was the method, and the copy in TCRdb shows in-frame clones only, minus some. The sample has roughly 200,000 clones, 85% seen once; the top ten hold more than 5%. The receptor's source is a man aged 40-55 years who had recovered from COVID-19. Source material: PBMCs or T cells enriched from blood (not recorded which).

CDR3 in amino acids: CASSEDSRSYNSPLHF. CDR3 DNA sequence: TGTGCCAGCAGTGAAGACAGTCGGTCCTATAATTCACCCCTCCACTTT. This chain links TRBV25-1 with TRBJ1-6; weak D call: TRBD1 (5 bases). Germline V gene sequence: CDR1 MGHDK, CDR2 SYGVNS. CDR3 length: 16 amino acids. The germline V and J ends were trimmed by 2 bases and 1 base, with 9 bases remaining between them.